This TCR beta chain was profiled in a study of beta chain features in type 1 diabetes. Whole-study findings and limits: A moderate, significant TCRB CDR3 shortening appeared in type 1 diabetes across four CD4+ subsets.

Expressed TCRB transcripts got sequenced, as all isolated RNA was reverse transcribed. Repertoires were generated with immunoSEQ multiplex PCR, while TCRdb's copy carries only in-frame clones and drops some. The data show 600,000 to 750,000 clones, with around an eighth seen just once and roughly 0.12% held by the top ten. For this clone: Its target is unknown.

Germline CDR1 and CDR2: MNHEY and SVGAGI. This CDR3 comprises 15 residues. Germline trimming cut 2 bases from V and 5 bases from J; bases unmatched to any gene: 3. V is TRBV6-5 and J is TRBJ1-6; 7 bases are shared with TRBD1. The specimen was naive CD4+ T cells from blood. The TCR sequence derives from a man aged 25 to 40 with type 1 diabetes. CDR3 in amino acids: CASSYRDSDNSPLHF. As DNA, the CDR3 is TGTGCCAGCAGTTACAGGGACAGTGATAATTCACCCCTCCACTTT.